The next 26 T cell receptor beta chains were all read from a single sample in a study of blood T cell repertoires in COVID-19 (dated by TCRdb to about 2020). The method behind the library was the immunoSEQ multiplex PCR assay. Sourced from immuneACCESS, this table was stored by TCRdb with only in-frame sequences that have V and J called. A share of the clones is absent; for the studies checked, an unresolved V gene accounts for under half, and the remainder has no known explanation. For this sample there are about 98,000 clones; roughly 86% appear just once. The ten top clones hold about 9.3% of the sample. Sequencing input: peripheral blood. Receptors originate from a man aged 50-60 years with acute or convalescent COVID-19.

This chain uses TRBV7-9 with TRBJ2-5; D not resolved. V lost 1 base to trimming and J lost 4 bases, with 4 bases between them. Per germline, CDR1 SEHNR and CDR2 FQNEAQ (reference sequence). The CDR3 has 12 amino acids. CDR3 DNA sequence: TGTGCCAGCAGCTTAGTAATAGAGACCCAGTACTTC. Protein product: CASSLVIETQYF.

This clone has only one observation. The chain links TRBV10-3 to TRBJ1-5, with D maybe TRBD1 (6 bases). Trimming took 11 bases from V and 0 from J, leaving 20 bases between them. Germline values: CDR1 ENHRY, CDR2 SYGVKD. The CDR3 consists of 16 residues. The CDR3 DNA follows: TGTGCCTCCTCGACAGGCCCCGGGGATAGCAATCAGCCCCAGCATTTT. Protein product: CASSTGPGDSNQPQHF.

The chain employs TRBV5-4 and TRBJ2-1, with TRBD2 identical over 9 bases. The V segment lost 4 bases and the J segment 1 base; nucleotides outside the gene matches: 9. Germline assignment: CDR1 SGHNT and CDR2 YYREEE (reference sequence). The length of the CDR3 is 17 residues. The CDR3 loop reads CASSPPGGRASYNEQFF. The CDR3 nucleotides are TGTGCCAGCAGCCCCCCGGGCGGGAGGGCATCCTACAATGAGCAGTTCTTC.

The chain employs TRBV13 and TRBJ2-3, with D maybe TRBD2 (5 bases). CDR1 and CDR2 from the germline V gene are PRHDT and FYEKMQ (reference sequence). With 2 bases removed from V and 5 bases from J, the gap between germline ends came to 8 bases. This CDR3 spans 13 amino acids. The CDR3 loop reads CASSLLAGDTQYF. In nucleotides, the CDR3 is TGTGCCAGCAGCTTATTGGCGGGAGATACGCAGTATTTT.

The chain uses TRBV5-4 and TRBJ1-2; D might be TRBD1 (6 bases). Germline V gene sequence: CDR1 SGHNT, CDR2 YYREEE (reference sequence). The CDR3 is 14 amino acids. Trimming took 4 bases from V and 3 from J, leaving 13 bases between them. The CDR3 nucleotides read TGTGCCAGCAGCGTCGACAGGTATGACTATGGCTACACCTTC. This codes for CASSVDRYDYGYTF.

The chain employs TRBV5-1 and TRBJ1-3; 8 bases agree with TRBD1. The germline V gene has CDR1 SGHRS and CDR2 YFSETQ. This CDR3 has 16 residues. V gave up 5 bases and J gave up 0 bases; unmatched junction bases: 7. The CDR3 DNA is TGCGCCAGCAGAAAGGGGACAGGTACCTCTGGAAACACCATATATTTT. Translated, it gives CASRKGTGTSGNTIYF.

V gene TRBV27 combines with J gene TRBJ1-1, with D possibly TRBD1 on 6 matching bases. This CDR3 comprises 18 residues. Trimming removed 5 bases from V and 0 bases from J, with 22 bases in between. Germline V CDR1 and CDR2: MNHEY, SMNVEV (reference sequence). The CDR3 loop reads CASSPTQGMSVVNTEAFF. The CDR3 DNA follows: TGTGCCAGCAGTCCCACCCAGGGGATGTCGGTGGTGAACACTGAAGCTTTCTTT.

The V gene is TRBV12-5, the J gene TRBJ2-5; D remains ambiguous. V dropped 2 bases and J dropped 2 bases, with 6 bases sitting between them. This CDR3 region has 13 residues. Germline CDR1 and CDR2: LGHNT and FRNRAP. This CDR3 reads CASGLTRQETQYF. In DNA form, the CDR3 reads TGTGCTAGTGGTTTGACTCGGCAAGAGACCCAGTACTTC.

V usage is TRBV11-3 and J usage is TRBJ2-3, with a weak D call TRBD2 (5 bases). Trimming cost V 3 bases and J 5 bases, with 15 bases left between them. The CDR3 sequence is 15 residues long. CDR1 is SGHNT and CDR2 is YENEEA in the germline V gene. CDR3 in amino acids: CASSFLPGTEDTQYF. DNA for the CDR3: TGTGCCAGCAGCTTCCTCCCGGGAACTGAAGATACGCAGTATTTT.

The J gene is TRBJ2-3, the V gene TRBV6-5, with D maybe TRBD1 (7 bases). CDR1 MNHEY and CDR2 SVGAGI come from the germline V gene. V lost 6 bases and J 4 bases, leaving 17 bases between the germline ends. The CDR3 is made up of 15 amino acids. The CDR3 is CASRKEGAGADTQYF. CDR3 DNA: TGTGCCAGCAGGAAGGAGGGGGCGGGTGCAGATACGCAGTATTTT.

This chain uses TRBV5-6 with TRBJ1-4; D may be TRBD1 (5 bases). This CDR3 is built from 16 residues. Germline CDR1 is SGHDT and CDR2 is YYEEEE. The germline V and J ends were trimmed by 4 bases and 1 base, with 14 bases remaining between them. CDR3 residues: CASSLAIRETNEKLFF. CDR3 DNA: TGTGCCAGCAGCCTGGCTATCAGGGAAACTAATGAAAAACTGTTTTTT.

The chain links TRBV7-2 to TRBJ2-1; tentatively, D is TRBD2 (6 bases). Germline V gene lookup returns CDR1 SGHTA and CDR2 FQGNSA. Trimming took off 8 bases at V and 2 bases at J, with 13 bases between the two ends. The CDR3 loop spans 14 amino acids. The CDR3 DNA reads TGTGCCAGCGGGGACTTTGCCCCCTACAATGAGCAGTTCTTC. It yields the protein CASGDFAPYNEQFF.

The table lists this clone with a count of one. The rearrangement joins TRBV27 to TRBJ2-1, with D perhaps TRBD1 (6 bases). Germline V gene data show CDR1 as MNHEY and CDR2 as SMNVEV (reference sequence). This CDR3 contains 14 residues. V lost 2 bases and J 6 bases, leaving 11 bases between the germline ends. CDR3 sequence: CASSLNRAGNEQFF. CDR3 nucleotides: TGTGCCAGCAGTTTAAACAGGGCGGGCAATGAGCAGTTCTTC.

This sequence joins TRBV3-1 (or the pseudogene TRBV3-2) and TRBJ1-5; D possibly corresponds to TRBD1 (6 bases). The V and J ends lost 0 bases and 7 bases respectively, with 10 bases between them. The germline gives CDR1 LGHDT, CDR2 YNNKEL (reference sequence). The CDR3 is made up of 14 amino acids. DNA of the CDR3: TGTGCCAGCAGCCAAGATACAGGGAGACAGCCCCAGCATTTT. This codes for CASSQDTGRQPQHF.

The rearrangement joins TRBV30 to TRBJ1-6; TRBD1 might be the D (5 bases). The CDR3 has 15 residues. CDR1 GTSNPN and CDR2 SVGIG come from the germline V gene (reference sequence). Trimming left V 2 bases short and J 3 bases short, with 11 bases between. The CDR3 spells CAWSSAGYYNSPLHF. The CDR3 bases are TGTGCCTGGAGTTCCGCAGGGTACTATAATTCACCCCTCCACTTT.

This chain links TRBV6-1 with TRBJ1-4; 7 positions match TRBD1. Germline loops: CDR1 MNHNS, CDR2 SASEGT. CDR3 length: 13 residues. V gave up 2 bases and J gave up 12 bases; unmatched junction bases: 6. The DNA for the CDR3 is TGTGCCAGCAGTGAACAGGGGGGCTTCGAACTGTTTTTT. Translating gives CASSEQGGFELFF.

The V call is TRBV18, the J call TRBJ2-1, with 8 nucleotides matching TRBD2. The V and J ends lost 5 bases and 9 bases, in that order; junction bases with no gene match: 9. Looked up from germline, CDR1 is KGHSH and CDR2 is LQKENI. CDR3 size: 14 residues. The DNA for the CDR3 is TGTGCCAGCTCAACGGGACTAGGGGGGCCTGAGCAGTTCTTC. Translation gives CASSTGLGGPEQFF.

This clone was observed a single time. The gene calls are TRBV6-5 and TRBJ1-5; TRBD1 aligns across 9 bases. The V segment lost 6 bases and the J segment 3 bases; nucleotides outside the gene matches: 6. This CDR3 is built from 15 residues. Germline V lookup: CDR1 MNHEY, CDR2 SVGAGI. CDR3 coding DNA: TGTGCCAGCAGCTCCGGGACAGGGTCCAATCAGCCCCAGCATTTT. Translating gives CASSSGTGSNQPQHF.

V gene TRBV7-9 combines with J gene TRBJ2-1, with 10 nucleotides matching TRBD2. The CDR3 runs 15 residues. In germline, CDR1 is SEHNR, CDR2 FQNEAQ (reference sequence). V dropped 5 bases and J dropped 2; count of bases not matched to a gene: 3. As DNA, the CDR3 is TGTGCCAGCAGCCCCCTAGCGGGAGCCTACAATGAGCAGTTCTTC. This sequence encodes CASSPLAGAYNEQFF.

CDR3 amino acids: CASSSPPGGRQETQYF. CDR3 DNA: TGTGCCAGTAGTTCTCCCCCCGGAGGCCGCCAAGAGACCCAGTACTTC. The chain carries TRBV19 and TRBJ2-5, with D possibly TRBD2 on 5 matching bases. The CDR3 runs 16 residues. The V gene lost 5 bases and the J gene lost 1 base, with 17 bases spanning the gap. Germline assignment: CDR1 LNHDA and CDR2 SQIVND (reference sequence).

This chain links TRBV9 with TRBJ2-2; 12 bases map to TRBD2. The V gene end was trimmed by 0 bases and the J gene end by 5 bases; junction bases not matched to a gene: 2. From germline, CDR1 is SGDLS and CDR2 YYNGEE. The CDR3 extends over 16 amino acids. The CDR3 bases are TGTGCCAGCAGCGTAGGGGGGACTAGCGGGACCGGGGAGCTGTTTTTT. Amino acids: CASSVGGTSGTGELFF. Based on the CDR3 plus reference TRBV9 and TRBJ2-2, the full variable domain is DSGVTQTPKHLITATGQRVTLRCSPRSGDLSVYWYQQSLDQGLQFLIQYYNGEERAKGNILERFSAQQFPDLHSELNLSSLELGDSALYFCASSVGGTSGTGELFFGEGSRLTVL.

The J gene is TRBJ2-3, the V gene TRBV9, with TRBD1 matching over 8 bases. Germline lookup yields CDR1 SGDLS and CDR2 YYNGEE. The length of the CDR3 is 17 residues. V trimming: 3 bases; J trimming: 0 bases; junction bases outside the gene matches: 9. The CDR3 DNA reads as TGTGCCAGCAGCGGTTATGGGGACAGGTCTAGCACAGATACGCAGTATTTT. Residues: CASSGYGDRSSTDTQYF.

This clone was counted only a few times. V usage is TRBV28 and J usage is TRBJ2-1; perhaps TRBD1 as D (6 bases). There are 14 residues in the CDR3. Trimming stripped 5 bases from V and 5 bases from J, with 13 bases between. Germline-derived CDR1 and CDR2 are MDHEN and SYDVKM. The chain's CDR3 is CASSTGSFNNEQFF. The CDR3 region has the DNA TGTGCCAGCAGTACAGGGTCCTTCAACAATGAGCAGTTCTTC.

The chain links TRBV5-1 to TRBJ2-1; 13 bases agree with TRBD2. J was trimmed by 12 bases and V by 3 bases; bases with no gene match: 12. This CDR3 region has 16 residues. The germline V gene has CDR1 SGHRS and CDR2 YFSETQ. The CDR3: CASSSETGTSGKGQFF. CDR3 nucleotide sequence: TGCGCCAGCAGCTCGGAGACCGGGACTAGCGGGAAAGGGCAGTTCTTC.

V and J are TRBV10-1 and TRBJ2-1; 7 bases are a match to TRBD1. Trimming took 5 bases from V and 10 from J; bases not matched to a gene: 11. Germline values: CDR1 WNHNN, CDR2 SYGVQD (reference sequence). This CDR3 has 14 amino acids. The CDR3 nucleotides are TGCGCCAGCAGTATAGACAGGGTTGCAGGCGAGCAGTTCTTC. Translated: CASSIDRVAGEQFF.

The J gene is TRBJ2-1, the V gene TRBV15; no definite D call. The CDR3 contains 12 residues. The V end was cut by 2 bases, the J end by 13 bases, with 12 bases between. Germline V gene sequence: CDR1 LNHNV, CDR2 YYDKDF (reference sequence). The CDR3 DNA is TGTGCCACCAGCAGACCCGACACGTTTCAGTTCTTC. Its protein product is CATSRPDTFQFF.